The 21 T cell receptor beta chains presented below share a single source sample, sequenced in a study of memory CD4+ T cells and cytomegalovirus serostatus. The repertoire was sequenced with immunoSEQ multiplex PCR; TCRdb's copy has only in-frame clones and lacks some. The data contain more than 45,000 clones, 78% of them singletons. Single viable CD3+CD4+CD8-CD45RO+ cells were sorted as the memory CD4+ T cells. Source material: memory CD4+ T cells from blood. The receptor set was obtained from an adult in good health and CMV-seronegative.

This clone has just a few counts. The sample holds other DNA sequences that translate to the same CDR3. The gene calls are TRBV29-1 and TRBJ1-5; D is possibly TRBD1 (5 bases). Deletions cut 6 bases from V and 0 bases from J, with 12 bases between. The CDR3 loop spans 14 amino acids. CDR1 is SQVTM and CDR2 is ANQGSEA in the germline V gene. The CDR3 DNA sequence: TGCAGCGTGGGGGGAGACGGTAGCAATCAGCCCCAGCATTTT. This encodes CSVGGDGSNQPQHF.

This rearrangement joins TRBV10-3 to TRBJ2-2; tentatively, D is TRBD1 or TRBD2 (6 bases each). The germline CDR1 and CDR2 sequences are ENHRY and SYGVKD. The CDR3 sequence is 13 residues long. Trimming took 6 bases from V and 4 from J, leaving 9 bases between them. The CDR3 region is CAIRGGGTGELFF. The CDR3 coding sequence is TGTGCCATCAGAGGAGGGGGCACCGGGGAGCTGTTTTTT.

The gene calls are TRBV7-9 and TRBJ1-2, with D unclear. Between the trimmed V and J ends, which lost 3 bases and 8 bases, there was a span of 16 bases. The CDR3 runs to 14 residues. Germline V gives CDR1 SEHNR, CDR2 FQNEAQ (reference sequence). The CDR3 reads CASSFRASPGGYTF. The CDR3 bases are TGTGCCAGCAGCTTCCGGGCCTCCCCTGGGGGCTACACCTTC.

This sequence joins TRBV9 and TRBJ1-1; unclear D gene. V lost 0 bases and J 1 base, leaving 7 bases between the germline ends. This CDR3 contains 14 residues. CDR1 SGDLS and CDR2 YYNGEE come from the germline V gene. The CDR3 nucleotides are TGTGCCAGCAGCGTAGCGGGCAGGAACACTGAAGCTTTCTTT. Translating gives CASSVAGRNTEAFF.

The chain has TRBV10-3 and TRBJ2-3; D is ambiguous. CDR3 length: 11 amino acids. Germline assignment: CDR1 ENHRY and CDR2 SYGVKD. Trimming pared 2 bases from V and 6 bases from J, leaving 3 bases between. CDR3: CAISEGDTQYF. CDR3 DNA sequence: TGTGCCATCAGTGAGGGGGATACGCAGTATTTT.

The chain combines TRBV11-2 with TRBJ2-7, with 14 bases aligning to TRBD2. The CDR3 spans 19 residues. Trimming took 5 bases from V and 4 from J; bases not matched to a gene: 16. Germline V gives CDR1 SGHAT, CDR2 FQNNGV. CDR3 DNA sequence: TGTGCCAGCAGCCCGATTCGCCCGGGACTAGCGGGGGTTTTGTACGAGCAGTACTTC. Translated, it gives CASSPIRPGLAGVLYEQYF.

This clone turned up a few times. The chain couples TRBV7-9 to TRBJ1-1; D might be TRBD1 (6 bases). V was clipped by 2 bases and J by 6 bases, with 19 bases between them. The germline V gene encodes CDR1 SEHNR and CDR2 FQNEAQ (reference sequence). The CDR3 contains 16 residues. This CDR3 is CASSLTGTPRRAEAFF. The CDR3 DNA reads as TGTGCCAGCAGCTTAACCGGGACACCCCGAAGGGCTGAAGCTTTCTTT. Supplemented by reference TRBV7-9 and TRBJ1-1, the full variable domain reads DTGVSQNPRHKITKRGQNVTFRCDPISEHNRLYWYRQTLGQGPEFLTYFQNEAQLEKSRLLSDRFSAERPKGSFSTLEIQRTEQGDSAMYLCASSLTGTPRRAEAFFGQGTRLTVV.

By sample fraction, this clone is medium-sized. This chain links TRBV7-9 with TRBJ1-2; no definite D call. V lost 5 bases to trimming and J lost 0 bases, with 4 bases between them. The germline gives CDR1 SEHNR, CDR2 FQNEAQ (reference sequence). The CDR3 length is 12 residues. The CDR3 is CASSDTNYGYTF. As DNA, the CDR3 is TGTGCCAGCAGCGATACTAACTATGGCTACACCTTC.

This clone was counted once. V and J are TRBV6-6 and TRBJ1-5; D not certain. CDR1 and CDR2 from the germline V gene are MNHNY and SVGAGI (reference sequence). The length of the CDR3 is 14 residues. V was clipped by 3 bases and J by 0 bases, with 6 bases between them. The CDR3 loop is CASSYQDSNQPQHF. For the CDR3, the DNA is TGTGCCAGCAGTTATCAGGATAGCAATCAGCCCCAGCATTTT.

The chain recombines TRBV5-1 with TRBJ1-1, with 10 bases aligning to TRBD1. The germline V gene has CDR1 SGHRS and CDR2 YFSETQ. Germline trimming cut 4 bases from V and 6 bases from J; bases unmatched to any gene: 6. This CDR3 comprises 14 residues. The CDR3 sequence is CASSLGQGSPEAFF. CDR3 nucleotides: TGCGCCAGCAGCCTGGGACAGGGGAGCCCTGAAGCTTTCTTT.

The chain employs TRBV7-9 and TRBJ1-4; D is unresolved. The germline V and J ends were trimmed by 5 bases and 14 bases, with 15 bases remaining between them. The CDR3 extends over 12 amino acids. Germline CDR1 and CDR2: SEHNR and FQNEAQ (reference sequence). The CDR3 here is CASSPQQPELFF. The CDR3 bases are TGTGCCAGCAGCCCTCAACAGCCAGAGCTGTTTTTT.

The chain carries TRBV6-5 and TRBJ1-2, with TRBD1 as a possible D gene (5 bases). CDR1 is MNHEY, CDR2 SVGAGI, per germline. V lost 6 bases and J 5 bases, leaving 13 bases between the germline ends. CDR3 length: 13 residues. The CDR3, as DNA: TGTGCCAGCAGCCGTCGACAGCGTTATGGCTACACCTTC. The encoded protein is CASSRRQRYGYTF.

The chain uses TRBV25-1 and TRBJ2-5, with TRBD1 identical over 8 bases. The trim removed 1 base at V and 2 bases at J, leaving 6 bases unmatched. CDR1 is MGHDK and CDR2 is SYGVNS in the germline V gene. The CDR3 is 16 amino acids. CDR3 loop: CASSEFVGTGQETQYF. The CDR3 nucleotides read TGTGCCAGCAGTGAATTCGTAGGGACAGGTCAAGAGACCCAGTACTTC.

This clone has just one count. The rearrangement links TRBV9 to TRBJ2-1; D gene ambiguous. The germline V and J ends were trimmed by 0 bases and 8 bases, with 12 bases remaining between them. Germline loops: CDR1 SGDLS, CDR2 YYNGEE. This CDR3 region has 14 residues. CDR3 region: CASSVVTDADEQFF. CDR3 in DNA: TGTGCCAGCAGCGTAGTAACAGATGCAGATGAGCAGTTCTTC. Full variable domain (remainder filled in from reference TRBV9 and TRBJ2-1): DSGVTQTPKHLITATGQRVTLRCSPRSGDLSVYWYQQSLDQGLQFLIQYYNGEERAKGNILERFSAQQFPDLHSELNLSSLELGDSALYFCASSVVTDADEQFFGPGTRLTVL.

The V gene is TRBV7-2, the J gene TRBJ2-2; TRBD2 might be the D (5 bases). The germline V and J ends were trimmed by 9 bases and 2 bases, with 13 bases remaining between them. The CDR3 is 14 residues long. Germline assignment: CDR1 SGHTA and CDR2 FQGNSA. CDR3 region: CASRPGSNTGELFF. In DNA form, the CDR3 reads TGTGCCAGTCGTCCGGGGAGCAACACCGGGGAGCTGTTTTTT.

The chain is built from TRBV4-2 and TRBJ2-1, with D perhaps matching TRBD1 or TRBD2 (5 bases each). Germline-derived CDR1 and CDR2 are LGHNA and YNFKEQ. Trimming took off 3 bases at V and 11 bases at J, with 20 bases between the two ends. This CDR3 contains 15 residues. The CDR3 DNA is TGTGCCAGCAGCCAGGCCGACACCCTCGGGGCTCAGCAGTTCTTC. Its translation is CASSQADTLGAQQFF.

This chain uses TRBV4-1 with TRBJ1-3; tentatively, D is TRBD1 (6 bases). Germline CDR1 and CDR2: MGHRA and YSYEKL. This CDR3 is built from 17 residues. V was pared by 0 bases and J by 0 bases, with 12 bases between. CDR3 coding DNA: TGCGCCAGCAGCCAAGATCCCGGGGGGCCCTCTGGAAACACCATATATTTT. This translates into CASSQDPGGPSGNTIYF.

CDR3 sequence (DNA): TGCGCCAGCAGCCAAGAGAGGCCGGGGGGTATCTACGAGCAGTACTTC. Protein sequence: CASSQERPGGIYEQYF. The chain joins TRBV4-1 to TRBJ2-7; 7 bases are shared with TRBD2. Unmatched junction bases numbered 8, after V lost 0 bases and J lost 3 bases. This CDR3 has 16 amino acids. Germline loops: CDR1 MGHRA, CDR2 YSYEKL.

CDR3 sequence reads: CASSPAGARFRGSGGTDTQYF. The CDR3 bases are TGCGCCAGCAGCCCGGCGGGGGCGAGATTCCGGGGGTCGGGTGGCACAGATACGCAGTATTTT. The rearrangement joins TRBV5-1 to TRBJ2-3; possibly TRBD2 for D (7 bases). Germline CDR1 reads SGHRS; CDR2 reads YFSETQ. Trimming removed 4 bases at V and 1 base at J, with 31 bases between. This CDR3 contains 21 residues.

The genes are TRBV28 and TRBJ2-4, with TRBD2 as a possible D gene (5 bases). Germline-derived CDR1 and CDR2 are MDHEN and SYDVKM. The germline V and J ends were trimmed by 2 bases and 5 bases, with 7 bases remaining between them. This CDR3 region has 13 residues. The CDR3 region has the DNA TGTGCCAGCAGTTTACCCGGGGAAAACATTCAGTACTTC. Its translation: CASSLPGENIQYF. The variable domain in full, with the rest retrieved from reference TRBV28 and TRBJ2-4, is DVKVTQSSRYLVKRTGEKVFLECVQDMDHENMFWYRQDPGLGLRLIYFSYDVKMKEKGDIPEGYSVSREKKERFSLILESASTNQTSMYLCASSLPGENIQYFGAGTRLSVL.

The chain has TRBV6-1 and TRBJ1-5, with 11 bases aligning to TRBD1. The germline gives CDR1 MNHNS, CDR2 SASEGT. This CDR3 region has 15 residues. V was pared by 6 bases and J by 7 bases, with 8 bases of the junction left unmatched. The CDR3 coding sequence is TGTGCCAGCAGCCCTACGGACAGGGGGCGCCAGCCCCAGCATTTT. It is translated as CASSPTDRGRQPQHF.